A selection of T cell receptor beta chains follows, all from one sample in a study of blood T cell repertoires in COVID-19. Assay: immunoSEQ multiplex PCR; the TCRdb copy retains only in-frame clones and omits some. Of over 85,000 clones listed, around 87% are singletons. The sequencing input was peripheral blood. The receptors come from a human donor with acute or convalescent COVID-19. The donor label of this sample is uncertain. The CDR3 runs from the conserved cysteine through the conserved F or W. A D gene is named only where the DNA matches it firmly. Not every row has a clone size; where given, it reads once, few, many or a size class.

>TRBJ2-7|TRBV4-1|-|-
CASSQELGVDYYEQYF
TGCGCCAGCAGCCAAGAATTGGGGGTGGACTACTACGAGCAGTACTTC
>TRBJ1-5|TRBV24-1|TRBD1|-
CATRGTGRNQPQHF
TGTGCCACCAGAGGGACAGGGAGGAATCAGCCCCAGCATTTT
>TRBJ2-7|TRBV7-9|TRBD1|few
CASSLSSPPTGQGYEQYF
TGTGCCAGCAGCTTATCCTCACCCCCAACGGGACAGGGCTACGAGCAGTACTTC
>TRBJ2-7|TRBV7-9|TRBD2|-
CASSLVGDYQSYEQYF
TGTGCCAGCAGCTTAGTCGGGGACTACCAGAGCTACGAGCAGTACTTC
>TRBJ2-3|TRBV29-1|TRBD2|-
CSVPSGGATDTQYF
TGCAGCGTTCCCAGCGGGGGGGCGACAGATACGCAGTATTTT
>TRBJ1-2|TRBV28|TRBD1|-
CASYPGTGGVENYGYTF
TGTGCCAGCTACCCCGGGACAGGGGGCGTAGAGAACTATGGCTACACCTTC
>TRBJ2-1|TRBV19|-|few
CASSISGAWDEQFF
TGTGCCAGTAGTATTAGCGGCGCCTGGGATGAGCAGTTCTTC
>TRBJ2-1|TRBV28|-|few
CASSFGVNEQFF
TGTGCCAGCAGTTTCGGGGTCAATGAGCAGTTCTTC
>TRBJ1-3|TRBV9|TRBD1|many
CASSSGGGNTIYF
TGTGCCAGCAGCTCAGGGGGCGGAAACACCATATATTTT
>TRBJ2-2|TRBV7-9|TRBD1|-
CGTGLATGELFF
TGCGGGACAGGGTTAGCAACCGGGGAGCTGTTTTTT
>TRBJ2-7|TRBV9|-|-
CASSVGQAHSYEQYF
TGTGCCAGCAGCGTAGGACAGGCCCATTCCTACGAGCAGTACTTC
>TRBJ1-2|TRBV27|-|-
CASSLSRGGANYGYTF
TGTGCCAGCAGTTTAAGTAGGGGGGGCGCTAACTATGGCTACACCTTC
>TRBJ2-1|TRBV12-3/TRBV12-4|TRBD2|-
CASAGTSVNEQFF
TGTGCCAGCGCAGGGACTAGCGTCAATGAGCAGTTCTTC
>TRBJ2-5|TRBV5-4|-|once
CASSLGLIRETQYF
TGTGCCAGCAGCTTGGGTCTAATTCGGGAGACCCAGTACTTC
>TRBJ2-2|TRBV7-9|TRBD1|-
CASRRDRDTGELFF
TGTGCCAGCCGCCGGGACAGGGACACCGGGGAGCTGTTTTTT
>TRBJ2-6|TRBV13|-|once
CASSSSSPAPWANVLTF
TGTGCCAGCAGTTCAAGCTCGCCCGCCCCCTGGGCCAACGTCCTGACTTTC
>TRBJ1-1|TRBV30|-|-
CAWSGSQGMNTEAFF
TGTGCCTGGAGTGGGTCCCAGGGGATGAACACTGAAGCTTTCTTT
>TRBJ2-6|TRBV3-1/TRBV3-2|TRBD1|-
CASSPRGQTLSGANVLTF
TGTGCCAGCAGCCCTCGGGGACAGACCCTCTCTGGGGCCAACGTCCTGACTTTC
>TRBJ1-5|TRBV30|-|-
CAWSHRGNSNQPQHF
TGTGCCTGGTCCCATCGGGGAAATAGCAATCAGCCCCAGCATTTT
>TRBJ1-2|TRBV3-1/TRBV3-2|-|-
CASTRYGYTF
TGTGCCAGTACGCGCTATGGCTACACCTTC
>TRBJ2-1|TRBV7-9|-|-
CASSPILRSSYNEQFF
TGTGCCAGCAGCCCGATATTAAGGAGCTCCTACAATGAGCAGTTCTTC
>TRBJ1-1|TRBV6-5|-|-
CASRIRGLNTEAFF
TGTGCCAGCAGGATCAGAGGGTTGAACACTGAAGCTTTCTTT
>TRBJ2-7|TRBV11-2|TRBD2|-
CASSLAPSGDYEQYF
TGTGCCAGCAGCTTAGCTCCTAGCGGGGACTACGAGCAGTACTTC
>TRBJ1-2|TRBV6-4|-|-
CASSATWGDRGYTF
TGTGCCAGCAGTGCCACCTGGGGCGACCGGGGCTACACCTTC
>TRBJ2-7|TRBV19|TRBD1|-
CASSIGGTGFAEQYF
TGTGCCAGTAGTATTGGGGGGACAGGGTTCGCCGAGCAGTACTTC
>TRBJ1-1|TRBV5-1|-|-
CASSLSGGSTEAFF
TGCGCCAGCAGCTTAAGCGGAGGGAGTACTGAAGCTTTCTTT
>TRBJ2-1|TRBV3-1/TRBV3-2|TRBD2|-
CASSTRTSGGVYNEQFF
TGTGCCAGCAGCACCCGGACTAGCGGGGGGGTCTACAATGAGCAGTTCTTC
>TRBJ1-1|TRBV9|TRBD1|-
CASSVTGANTEAFF
TGTGCCAGCAGCGTAACAGGGGCGAACACTGAAGCTTTCTTT
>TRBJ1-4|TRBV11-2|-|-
CASSSKQATNEKLFF
TGTGCCAGCAGCTCCAAACAGGCAACTAATGAAAAACTGTTTTTT
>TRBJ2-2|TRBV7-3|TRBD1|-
CASSLVQGATGELFF
TGTGCCAGCAGCTTAGTTCAGGGGGCGACCGGGGAGCTGTTTTTT